The present entry profiles one TCR beta chain with its context. Its antigen is unidentified. The sample comes from a study of T-cell memory formation after mild COVID-19. For the study at large: There were largely donor-specific TCR clusters.

Study findings and constraints: Clonal second-wave expansions that peaked on day 37 had unconfirmed SARS-CoV-2 specificity. Contracting CD4+ clones were located mainly in CM and EM, and CD8+ clones in EMRA.

TCRdb re-called the 5' RACE reads through MiXCR, storing one row per CDR3 protein. The repertoire holds about 68,000 distinct CDR3 sequences, around 17% seen once, with about 33% in the top ten. The CDR3 sequence is 16 residues long. Germline CDR1 and CDR2: SEHNR and FQNEAQ (reference sequence). Trimming left V 3 bases short and J 1 base short, with 14 bases between. This TCR derives from an adult woman who had mild COVID-19 (a few samples of this study predate the infection). Cell type and time point are not known. The sample taken for sequencing was PBMCs or a T cell subset sorted from them (not recorded which). The chain combines TRBV7-9 with TRBJ2-3, with D perhaps TRBD1 or TRBD2 (6 bases each). CDR3 loop: CASSFYEGGGTDTQYF. As DNA, the CDR3 is TGTGCCAGCAGCTTTTATGAGGGGGGCGGCACAGATACGCAGTATTTT.